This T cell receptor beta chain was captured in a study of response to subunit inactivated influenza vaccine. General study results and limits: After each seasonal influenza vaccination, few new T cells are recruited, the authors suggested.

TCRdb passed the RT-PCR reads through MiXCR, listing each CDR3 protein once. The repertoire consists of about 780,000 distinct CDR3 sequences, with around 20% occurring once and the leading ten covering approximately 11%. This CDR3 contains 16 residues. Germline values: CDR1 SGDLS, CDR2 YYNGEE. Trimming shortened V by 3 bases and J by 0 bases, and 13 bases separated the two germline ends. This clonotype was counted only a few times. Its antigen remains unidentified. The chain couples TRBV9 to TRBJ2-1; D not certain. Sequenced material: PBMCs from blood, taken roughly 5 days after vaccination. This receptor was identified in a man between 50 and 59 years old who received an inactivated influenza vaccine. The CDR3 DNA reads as TGTGCCAGCAGCGCCGGAGCCACAGACTCCTACAATGAGCAGTTCTTC. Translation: CASSAGATDSYNEQFF.